One and the same sample provided the 21 T cell receptor beta chains below, sequenced in a study of control samples from healthy donors and cancer patients. Measured with immunoSEQ multiplex PCR; TCRdb has only the in-frame clones, and not every one. The sample has 40,000 to 55,000 clones, around 87% seen once; the top ten hold about 10%. Sequenced input: PBMCs. These receptors were collected from a woman aged 60-75 years with lung cancer.

This clone showed up just once. The J gene is TRBJ2-7, the V gene TRBV19; TRBD2 matches 7 bases. The CDR3 totals 16 residues. Germline V lookup: CDR1 LNHDA, CDR2 SQIVND (reference sequence). Trimming took 5 bases from V and 4 from J; bases not matched to a gene: 14. The CDR3 nucleotides read TGTGCCAGTAGTCCCAGCGGGACTATGACGTCTTACGAGCAGTACTTC. Translated: CASSPSGTMTSYEQYF.

CDR3 residues: CATTDRGDQPQHF. The CDR3 DNA sequence: TGTGCCACCACGGACAGGGGGGATCAGCCCCAGCATTTT. The chain uses TRBV19 and TRBJ1-5, with 10 bases lining up with TRBD1. The germline V gene has CDR1 LNHDA and CDR2 SQIVND (reference sequence). CDR3 size: 13 residues. The J segment lost 5 bases and the V segment lost 10 bases, leaving 5 bases of the junction unmatched.

This rearrangement joins TRBV7-3 to TRBJ2-1; D possibly corresponds to TRBD2 (5 bases). Looked up from germline, CDR1 is SGHTA and CDR2 is FQGTGA. The ends were cut back, 5 bases at V and 6 bases at J, with 20 bases in the middle. The CDR3 is 16 residues long. The CDR3, as DNA: TGTGCCAGCAGCCAAAGTGGCGGGCCCTTCCTCAATGAGCAGTTCTTC. This translates into CASSQSGGPFLNEQFF.

The chain employs TRBV2 and TRBJ1-1, with D tentatively TRBD1 (5 bases). Germline loops: CDR1 SNHLY, CDR2 FYNNEI. The CDR3 is made up of 13 amino acids. The germline V and J ends were trimmed by 6 bases and 7 bases, with 15 bases remaining between them. The CDR3 sequence is CASSSDRIDEAFF. CDR3 in DNA: TGTGCCAGCAGCTCCGACAGAATCGATGAAGCTTTCTTT.

The V and J genes are TRBV12-5 and TRBJ2-4; D is tentatively TRBD1 or TRBD2 (5 bases each). There are 17 residues in the CDR3. V was shortened by 0 bases and J by 1 base, with 13 bases between the two germline ends. The germline V gene encodes CDR1 LGHNT and CDR2 FRNRAP. As DNA, the CDR3 is TGTGCTAGTGGTTTGGTACTTGGGGGAACGGCCAAAAACATTCAGTACTTC. Translating it yields CASGLVLGGTAKNIQYF. Looking up the rest from reference TRBV12-5 and TRBJ2-4 gives the full variable domain: DARVTQTPRHKVTEMGQEVTMRCQPILGHNTVFWYRQTMMQGLELLAYFRNRAPLDDSGMPKDRFSAEMPDATLATLKIQPSEPRDSAVYFCASGLVLGGTAKNIQYFGAGTRLSVL.

V gene TRBV28 combines with J gene TRBJ1-1; weak D call: TRBD1 (5 bases). Trimming removed 4 bases at V and 5 bases at J, with 17 bases between. CDR1 is MDHEN and CDR2 is SYDVKM in the germline V gene. The CDR3 spans 15 residues. The CDR3 spells CASSSAGTGDTEAFF. For the CDR3, the DNA is TGTGCCAGCAGTTCGGCCGGGACGGGTGATACTGAAGCTTTCTTT.

The genes are TRBV19 and TRBJ2-2; 10 bases line up with TRBD1. Germline loops: CDR1 LNHDA, CDR2 SQIVND (reference sequence). The CDR3 covers 16 residues. V shed 3 bases and J 3 bases; nucleotides not matched to a gene: 4. The DNA of the CDR3 is TGTGCCAGTAGTATCTTAGGGACAGGGGACACCGGGGAGCTGTTTTTT. This encodes CASSILGTGDTGELFF.

This chain connects TRBV20-1 to TRBJ1-2; D might be TRBD1 (5 bases). This CDR3 contains 14 residues. Germline V CDR1 and CDR2: DFQATT, SNEGSKA (reference sequence). V was shortened by 3 bases and J by 4 bases, with 15 bases between the two germline ends. The CDR3 DNA reads TGCAGTGCTAGTTTGGCAGGGATAGGCTATGGCTACACCTTC. Its translation: CSASLAGIGYGYTF.

The genes are TRBV28 and TRBJ2-5; TRBD2 might be the D (6 bases). The germline V gene has CDR1 MDHEN and CDR2 SYDVKM. V was pared by 3 bases and J by 9 bases, with 17 bases between. CDR3 length: 14 amino acids. The CDR3 sequence is CASSFGRTWEAQYF. CDR3 coding DNA: TGTGCCAGCAGTTTCGGCAGGACCTGGGAGGCCCAGTACTTC.

The gene calls are TRBV28 and TRBJ1-4; 9 nucleotides align to TRBD1. Germline CDR1 and CDR2: MDHEN and SYDVKM. The trim removed 1 base at V and 0 bases at J, leaving 9 bases unmatched. This CDR3 has 19 amino acids. In nucleotides, the CDR3 is TGTGCCAGCAGTTTATTAATGGGACAGGGAATTGCAACTAATGAAAAACTGTTTTTT. Protein sequence: CASSLLMGQGIATNEKLFF.

The genes are TRBV19 and TRBJ2-7; 7 bases fit TRBD1. Germline CDR1 and CDR2: LNHDA and SQIVND (reference sequence). V shed 3 bases, J shed 2 bases, and the junction held 4 bases outside the gene matches. CDR3 length equals 14 residues. The CDR3, as DNA: TGTGCCAGTAGTATCGGGACAGCTGCCTACGAGCAGTACTTC. Protein product: CASSIGTAAYEQYF.

This CDR3 reads CASSLPSGPEAFF. In DNA form, the CDR3 reads TGTGCCAGCAGCCTTCCATCGGGGCCTGAAGCTTTCTTT. V is TRBV7-9 and J is TRBJ1-1; TRBD1 might be the D (5 bases). CDR3 length: 13 residues. V gave up 5 bases and J gave up 6 bases, with 13 bases separating them. Germline V gene data show CDR1 as SEHNR and CDR2 as FQNEAQ (reference sequence).

The sample holds a few counts of this clone. The V call is TRBV29-1, the J call TRBJ2-3; the D gene is possibly TRBD2 (7 bases). The CDR3 length is 15 residues. Germline-derived CDR1 and CDR2 are SQVTM and ANQGSEA. The V gene lost 3 bases and the J gene lost 4 bases, with 17 bases spanning the gap. CDR3: CSVDIGGALADTQYF. The CDR3 bases are TGCAGCGTTGATATTGGGGGGGCCTTGGCAGATACGCAGTATTTT.

The J gene is TRBJ2-5, the V gene TRBV28, with D unclear. In germline, CDR1 is MDHEN, CDR2 SYDVKM. V was trimmed by 4 bases and J by 4 bases, leaving 7 bases between them. The CDR3 consists of 12 residues. CDR3 in DNA: TGTGCCAGCAGTTCGGCTGCAGAGACCCAGTACTTC. Encoded protein: CASSSAAETQYF.

The CDR3 DNA sequence: TGTGCCAGCAGAATAGCGGGAGCTGAGACCCAGTACTTC. Amino acid sequence: CASRIAGAETQYF. The chain is built from TRBV6-5 and TRBJ2-5, with TRBD2 matching 9 bases. The CDR3 consists of 13 residues. Germline CDR1 reads MNHEY; CDR2 reads SVGAGI. The J segment lost 5 bases and the V segment lost 6 bases, leaving 4 bases of the junction unmatched.

The J gene is TRBJ2-2, the V gene TRBV7-9; D gene ambiguous. Germline V lookup: CDR1 SEHNR, CDR2 FQNEAQ (reference sequence). The CDR3 is made up of 13 amino acids. Trimming stripped 1 base from V and 7 bases from J, with 7 bases between. CDR3 in amino acids: CASSLGSDGELFF. The CDR3 DNA follows: TGTGCCAGCAGCTTAGGGTCGGACGGGGAGCTGTTTTTT.

This chain links TRBV5-1 with TRBJ1-1; D possibly corresponds to TRBD1 (5 bases). This CDR3 is 14 amino acids long. V gave up 7 bases and J gave up 1 base, with 14 bases separating them. Germline CDR1 is SGHRS and CDR2 is YFSETQ. The CDR3 coding sequence is TGCGCCAGCCAAAGAGGGGCAGCGAACACTGAAGCTTTCTTT. It yields the protein CASQRGAANTEAFF.

The chain combines TRBV18 with TRBJ2-7, with D possibly TRBD1 on 5 matching bases. The CDR3 totals 13 residues. The ends were cut back, 9 bases at V and 0 bases at J, with 12 bases in the middle. CDR1 is KGHSH and CDR2 is LQKENI in the germline V gene. The CDR3 DNA sequence: TGTGCCAGTCAGGGCGCTAGCTCCTACGAGCAGTACTTC. It yields the protein CASQGASSYEQYF.

This chain links TRBV5-6 with TRBJ2-3; D not resolved. The CDR3 runs to 16 residues. With 1 base removed from V and 1 base from J, the gap between germline ends came to 13 bases. Germline V gene data show CDR1 as SGHDT and CDR2 as YYEEEE. CDR3 coding DNA: TGTGCCAGCAGCTTGAGGGTCGCGCCGGGCACAGATACGCAGTATTTT. Translating it yields CASSLRVAPGTDTQYF.

The chain has TRBV29-1 and TRBJ1-1; D not certain. CDR3 length: 12 amino acids. V was cut by 5 bases and J by 0 bases, with 7 bases left in between. The germline CDR1 and CDR2 sequences are SQVTM and ANQGSEA. CDR3 in DNA: TGCAGCGTTCCCAGCATGAACACTGAAGCTTTCTTT. Its protein product is CSVPSMNTEAFF.

The V call is TRBV7-3, the J call TRBJ2-1, with TRBD2 identical over 7 bases. This CDR3 region has 15 residues. V dropped 6 bases and J dropped 2; count of bases not matched to a gene: 7. Germline V gene sequence: CDR1 SGHTA, CDR2 FQGTGA. CDR3 in DNA: TGTGCCAGCAGGGATAGCGGGCTAGCCTACAATGAGCAGTTCTTC. It specifies CASRDSGLAYNEQFF.